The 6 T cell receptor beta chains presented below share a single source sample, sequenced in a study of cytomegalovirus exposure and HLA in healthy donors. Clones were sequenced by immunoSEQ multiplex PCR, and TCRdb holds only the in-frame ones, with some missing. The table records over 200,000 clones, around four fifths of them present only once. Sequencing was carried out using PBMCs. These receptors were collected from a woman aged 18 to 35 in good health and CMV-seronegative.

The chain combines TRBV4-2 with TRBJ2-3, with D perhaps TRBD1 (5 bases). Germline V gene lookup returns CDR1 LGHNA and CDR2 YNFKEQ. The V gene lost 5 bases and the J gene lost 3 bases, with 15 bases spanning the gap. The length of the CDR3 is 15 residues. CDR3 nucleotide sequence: TGTGCCAGCAGCAGACAGACCTCTGGGACAGATACGCAGTATTTT. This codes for CASSRQTSGTDTQYF.

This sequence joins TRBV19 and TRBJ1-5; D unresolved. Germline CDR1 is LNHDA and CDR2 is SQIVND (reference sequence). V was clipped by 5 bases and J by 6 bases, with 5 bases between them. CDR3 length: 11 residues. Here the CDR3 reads CASSVFQPQHF. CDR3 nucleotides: TGTGCCAGTAGTGTGTTTCAGCCCCAGCATTTT.

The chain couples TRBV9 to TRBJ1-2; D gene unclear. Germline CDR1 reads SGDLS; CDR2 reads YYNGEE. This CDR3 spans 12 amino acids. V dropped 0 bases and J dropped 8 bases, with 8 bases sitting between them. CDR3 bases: TGTGCCAGCAGCGTAGATGCGGGGGGCTACACCTTC. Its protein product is CASSVDAGGYTF.

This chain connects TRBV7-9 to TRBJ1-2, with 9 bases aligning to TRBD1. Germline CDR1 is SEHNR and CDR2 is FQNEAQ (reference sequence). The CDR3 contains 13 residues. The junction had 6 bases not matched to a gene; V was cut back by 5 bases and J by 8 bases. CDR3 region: CASSQDRGIGYTF. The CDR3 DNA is TGTGCCAGCAGCCAGGACAGGGGAATCGGCTACACCTTC.

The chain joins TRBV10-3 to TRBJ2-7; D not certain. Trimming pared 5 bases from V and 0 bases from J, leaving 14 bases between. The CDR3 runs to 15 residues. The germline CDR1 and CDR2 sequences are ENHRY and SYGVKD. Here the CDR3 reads CAISNNGRSSYEQYF. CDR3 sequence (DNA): TGTGCCATCAGTAATAACGGTAGGAGCTCCTACGAGCAGTACTTC.

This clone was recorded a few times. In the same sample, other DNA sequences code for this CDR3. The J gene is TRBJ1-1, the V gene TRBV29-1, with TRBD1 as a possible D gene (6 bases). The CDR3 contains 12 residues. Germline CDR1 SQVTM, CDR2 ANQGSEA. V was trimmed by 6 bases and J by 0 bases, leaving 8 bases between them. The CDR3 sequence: CSVGQMNTEAFF. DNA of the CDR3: TGCAGCGTCGGACAGATGAACACTGAAGCTTTCTTT.